These 22 T cell receptor beta chains were sequenced from one sample in a study of somatic mutations in cytotoxic T cells in rheumatoid arthritis. Sequencing was performed with immunoSEQ multiplex PCR; in TCRdb, only in-frame clones are kept and a portion is missing. Of more than 20,000 clones in the sample, about 86% were seen once. The sample consisted of CD8+ T cells sorted from blood. These receptors originate from a woman aged 45-60 years in good health.

V usage is TRBV19 and J usage is TRBJ2-2; 7 nucleotides line up with TRBD2. The V and J ends lost 5 bases and 4 bases, in that order; junction bases with no gene match: 10. The CDR3 has 16 amino acids. The germline gives CDR1 LNHDA, CDR2 SQIVND (reference sequence). For the CDR3, the DNA is TGTGCCAGTAGTTCCTTGCTGGGGGAGGGCACCGGGGAGCTGTTTTTT. Its translation is CASSSLLGEGTGELFF.

As DNA, the CDR3 is TGCAGTGCTAACAAGGACGGGGAGCTGTTTTTT. Translation: CSANKDGELFF. V is TRBV20-1 and J is TRBJ2-2, with D uncertain. CDR1 is DFQATT, CDR2 SNEGSKA, per germline (reference sequence). CDR3 length equals 11 residues. V was clipped by 4 bases and J by 7 bases, with 7 bases between them.

The chain employs TRBV27 and TRBJ1-5, with a possible D match to TRBD1 (6 bases). The V gene's germline CDR1 is MNHEY and CDR2 SMNVEV (reference sequence). The CDR3 runs 14 residues. V was clipped by 3 bases and J by 6 bases, with 12 bases between them. CDR3 residues: CASSFGGHGQPQHF. The CDR3 bases are TGTGCCAGCAGTTTCGGGGGCCATGGTCAGCCCCAGCATTTT.

The rearrangement links TRBV6-5 to TRBJ2-5; 8 positions agree with TRBD2. CDR3 length: 15 residues. The germline gives CDR1 MNHEY, CDR2 SVGAGI. Trimming at V came to 6 bases and at J to 1 base, leaving 7 bases not matched to a gene. CDR3 sequence reads: CASSPTLAVQETQYF. The CDR3 DNA reads as TGTGCCAGCAGCCCAACACTAGCGGTCCAAGAGACCCAGTACTTC.

This sequence joins TRBV4-3 and TRBJ2-1; D might be TRBD2 (6 bases). CDR1 is LGHNA, CDR2 YSLEER, per germline. Trimming took 4 bases from V and 3 from J, leaving 16 bases between them. The CDR3 totals 16 residues. In DNA, the CDR3 is TGCGCCAGCAGCCCAGAGGGCGCGGGGAACTACAATGAGCAGTTCTTC. It specifies CASSPEGAGNYNEQFF.

This chain uses TRBV6-5 with TRBJ2-5; D assignment may be TRBD1 or TRBD2 (5 bases each). The CDR3 is 14 amino acids. The V end lost 6 bases, the J end lost 5 bases, and 16 bases lay between the germline ends. Germline loops: CDR1 MNHEY, CDR2 SVGAGI. The chain's CDR3 is CASRLGTMQETQYF. The CDR3, as DNA: TGTGCCAGCAGACTCGGGACCATGCAGGAGACCCAGTACTTC.

The J gene is TRBJ2-5, the V gene TRBV11-2; TRBD1 or TRBD2 may be the D gene (5 bases each). The germline V and J ends were trimmed by 5 bases and 1 base, with 14 bases remaining between them. Germline CDR1 and CDR2: SGHAT and FQNNGV. The CDR3 covers 15 residues. The CDR3 is CASSALAGAQETQYF. The CDR3 DNA reads TGTGCCAGCAGCGCACTGGCCGGGGCCCAAGAGACCCAGTACTTC.

J is TRBJ2-7 and V is TRBV4-2, with D possibly being TRBD1 (5 bases). The CDR3 length is 14 residues. The V gene lost 4 bases and the J gene lost 3 bases, with 13 bases spanning the gap. The germline V gene encodes CDR1 LGHNA and CDR2 YNFKEQ. CDR3 DNA: TGTGCCAGCAGCCCCCGACAGAGTCACTACGAGCAGTACTTC. Encoded protein: CASSPRQSHYEQYF.

This clone was seen once. J is TRBJ2-7 and V is TRBV5-5; no firm D call. Germline CDR1 and CDR2: SGHKS and YYEKEE (reference sequence). V shed 0 bases and J shed 0 bases, with 10 bases lying between them. The CDR3 loop spans 15 amino acids. The CDR3 DNA follows: TGTGCCAGCAGCTTGGAAGCTCGGAGCTCCTACGAGCAGTACTTC. Translated: CASSLEARSSYEQYF.

The chain carries TRBV28 and TRBJ1-2; no firm D call. The CDR3 has 16 amino acids. V lost 6 bases, J lost 5 bases, and 22 bases lay in between. The V gene's germline CDR1 is MDHEN and CDR2 SYDVKM. CDR3 protein: CASSGPRERSVYGYTF. The CDR3 coding sequence is TGTGCCAGCAGCGGGCCGAGGGAACGGTCCGTTTATGGCTACACCTTC.

V usage is TRBV4-1 and J usage is TRBJ1-5, with D possibly being TRBD1 (6 bases). The V end lost 1 base, the J end lost 5 bases, and 12 bases lay between the germline ends. Germline CDR1 reads MGHRA; CDR2 reads YSYEKL. The CDR3 length is 15 residues. The CDR3 bases are TGCGCCAGCAGCCAAGCGGAGGGGGGCCATCAGCCCCAGCATTTT. It yields the protein CASSQAEGGHQPQHF.

The chain is built from TRBV4-3 and TRBJ2-5, with D maybe TRBD1 (5 bases). This CDR3 spans 13 amino acids. Germline CDR1 and CDR2: LGHNA and YSLEER. V dropped 5 bases and J dropped 0 bases, with 7 bases sitting between them. CDR3 sequence (DNA): TGCGCCAGCAGCAAGGGGTACCAAGAGACCCAGTACTTC. Translated, it gives CASSKGYQETQYF.

This clone was seen only a few times. This chain uses TRBV5-6 with TRBJ2-7; 8 bases align to TRBD2. CDR1 is SGHDT and CDR2 is YYEEEE in the germline V gene. This CDR3 is 12 amino acids long. Trimming at V came to 3 bases and at J to 5 bases, leaving 1 base not matched to a gene. DNA of the CDR3: TGTGCCAGCAGCTCCGGGGGGGACGAGCAGTACTTC. This gives the protein CASSSGGDEQYF. Full variable domain (rest looked up from reference TRBV5-6 and TRBJ2-7): DAGVTQSPTHLIKTRGQQVTLRCSPKSGHDTVSWYQQALGQGPQFIFQYYEEEERQRGNFPDRFSGHQFPNYSSELNVNALLLGDSALYLCASSSGGDEQYFGPGTRLTVT.

This clone was recorded once. The chain couples TRBV15 to TRBJ2-3; possibly TRBD1 or TRBD2 for D (7 bases each). The CDR3 spans 18 residues. The V and J ends lost 5 bases and 6 bases respectively, with 27 bases between them. Germline lookup yields CDR1 LNHNV and CDR2 YYDKDF (reference sequence). The CDR3 DNA follows: TGTGCCACCAGCTTCCAATCAGGGGGTCCGGGGGGCCCGGATACGCAGTATTTT. This codes for CATSFQSGGPGGPDTQYF. The full variable domain, in which reference TRBV15 and TRBJ2-3 provide the parts outside the CDR3, is DAMVIQNPRYQVTQFGKPVTLSCSQTLNHNVMYWYQQKSSQAPKLLFHYYDKDFNNEADTPDNFQSRRPNTSFCFLDIRSPGLGDTAMYLCATSFQSGGPGGPDTQYFGPGTRLTVL.

V gene TRBV29-1 combines with J gene TRBJ2-1, with a possible D match to TRBD2 (5 bases). V was pared by 6 bases and J by 6 bases, with 21 bases between. Germline V lookup: CDR1 SQVTM, CDR2 ANQGSEA. The CDR3 is 15 residues long. DNA of the CDR3: TGCAGCGTCCCCGATTATGAGACTATGTTCAATGAGCAGTTCTTC. Its translation: CSVPDYETMFNEQFF.

The gene calls are TRBV10-3 and TRBJ1-2; 7 nucleotides line up with TRBD1. The CDR3 consists of 14 residues. Germline V gene lookup returns CDR1 ENHRY and CDR2 SYGVKD. Trimming took 3 bases from V and 5 from J; bases not matched to a gene: 6. The chain's CDR3 is CAISEQGPSYGYTF. The DNA of the CDR3 is TGTGCCATCAGTGAACAGGGGCCTTCTTATGGCTACACCTTC.

In this sample, this clone turned up a few times. The chain carries TRBV2 and TRBJ1-2, with D perhaps matching TRBD1 (5 bases). The germline V gene encodes CDR1 SNHLY and CDR2 FYNNEI. V lost 7 bases and J lost 8, with 8 bases in between. CDR3 length: 10 amino acids. This CDR3 reads CASTGVGYTF. CDR3 DNA: TGTGCCAGCACGGGGGTCGGCTACACCTTC.

The V call is TRBV7-9, the J call TRBJ2-5; 13 positions agree with TRBD2. CDR3 length: 15 residues. Per the germline V gene, CDR1 is SEHNR and CDR2 is FQNEAQ (reference sequence). After removal of 4 bases from V and 4 bases from J, the junction contained 3 bases not matched to a gene. CDR3 DNA: TGTGCCAGCAGCTCCGGACTAGCGGGGGCAGAGACCCAGTACTTC. Its protein is CASSSGLAGAETQYF.

This chain connects TRBV5-1 to TRBJ2-5; 10 bases are shared with TRBD2. CDR1 is SGHRS and CDR2 is YFSETQ in the germline V gene. V lost 4 bases, J lost 0 bases, and 3 bases stayed unmatched. The CDR3 loop spans 15 amino acids. CDR3 sequence: CASSLSGGYQETQYF. In DNA, the CDR3 is TGCGCCAGCAGCCTTAGCGGGGGGTACCAAGAGACCCAGTACTTC.

The V and J genes are TRBV6-4 and TRBJ2-3; the match to TRBD2 covers 9 bases. This CDR3 is 18 amino acids long. Germline-derived CDR1 and CDR2 are MRHNA and SNTAGT. J was trimmed by 1 base and V by 0 bases; bases with no gene match: 8. DNA for the CDR3: TGTGCCAGCAGTGACTCGAGGGCTAGCGGGGCGGGCACAGATACGCAGTATTTT. It translates to CASSDSRASGAGTDTQYF.

V is TRBV4-1 and J is TRBJ1-3; D is perhaps TRBD1 (6 bases). Trimming cost V 1 base and J 3 bases, with 13 bases left between them. This CDR3 comprises 16 residues. Germline CDR1 MGHRA, CDR2 YSYEKL. The CDR3 region is CASSQGGTSGGNTIYF. In DNA, the CDR3 is TGCGCCAGCAGCCAAGGCGGGACATCCGGTGGAAACACCATATATTTT.

The table lists this clone with a few counts. The rearrangement joins TRBV4-1 to TRBJ2-7, with D uncertain. The CDR3 has 14 amino acids. In germline, CDR1 is MGHRA, CDR2 YSYEKL. The V end was cut by 1 base, the J end by 0 bases, with 7 bases between. The CDR3 nucleotides are TGCGCCAGCAGCCAAGGGATGGGCTCCTACGAGCAGTACGTC. Protein: CASSQGMGSYEQYV.